This record covers a single T cell receptor (beta chain). Amplification targeted TCR beta CDR3 regions from RNA transcripts. HTBI primers drove first-round RT-PCR of the TCR CDR3. MiXCR, run by TCRdb on the multiplex PCR reads, gives a single entry per CDR3 protein. This sample yields a few hundred thousand distinct CDR3 sequences, of which 15% to 19% are seen a single time; roughly 7.3% belongs to the top ten. This sample was included in a study of T cells in Graves' hyperthyroidism and ophthalmopathy. CDR1 DFQATT and CDR2 SNEGSKA come from the germline V gene (reference sequence). Deletions cut 8 bases from V and 7 bases from J, with 18 bases between. The CDR3 length is 13 residues.

The V and J genes are TRBV20-1 and TRBJ2-1, with a tentative D call TRBD2 (6 bases). Material for sequencing was blood. The sequence was collected from a woman in her 30s with Graves' hyperthyroidism. The CDR3 loop is CSLRLGSWNEQFF. The CDR3 DNA reads TGCAGTCTGAGACTAGGGTCATGGAATGAGCAGTTCTTC.